This T cell receptor beta chain was recovered during a study of cytomegalovirus exposure and HLA in healthy donors. Whole-study findings and limits: Subsequent analysis found a tendency for first-cohort TCR clusters to co-occur within the 120 or so validation repertoires. The study designated 150 or so TCR beta chains cytomegalovirus-associated. Specificity of three CMV-associated chains for CMV antigens was verified in vitro. Some public TCRs appeared in many individuals, while most sequences were rare.

This clone came up a few times. Antigen: not known. Data came from immunoSEQ multiplex PCR; TCRdb stores just in-frame clones and leaves some out. The data contain over 80,000 clones, roughly 85% of them singletons. The trim removed 7 bases at V and 9 bases at J, leaving 9 bases unmatched. The CDR3 contains 13 residues. The germline V gene has CDR1 SNHLY and CDR2 FYNNEI. This sequence was found in a man younger than 35 in good health and CMV-seropositive. The genes are TRBV2 and TRBJ2-5, with 9 bases that match TRBD1. The source material was PBMCs. In DNA, the CDR3 is TGTGCCAGCACGTGGGACAGGGTTCTCCCCCAGTACTTC. This sequence encodes CASTWDRVLPQYF.